The entry below gives a single TCR beta chain sequence along with its context. Its antigen is undetermined. These data originate in a study of cytomegalovirus exposure and HLA in healthy donors. General study results and limits: It was reported that TCR beta sequences correctly inferred the HLA-A and HLA-B alleles for most subjects. Later genetic work tied a missense DCLRE1C variant to beta-chain V and J trimming. No immune exposure information besides CMV serostatus was available.

Trimming took 4 bases from V and 11 from J; bases not matched to a gene: 2. The CDR3 consists of 11 residues. Germline CDR1 reads SEHNR; CDR2 reads FQNEAQ (reference sequence). PCR involved 60 Vbeta and 13 Jbeta primers. Repertoires were generated with immunoSEQ multiplex PCR, while TCRdb's copy carries only in-frame clones and drops some. The sample lists roughly 130,000 clones; around 74% were seen once. This chain joins TRBV7-9 and TRBJ2-1; 7 bases are shared with TRBD1. Sequences were obtained from PBMCs. The receptor's source is a man aged 40-50 years in good health and CMV-seropositive. CDR3 amino acids: CASSSTGQQFF. The CDR3 nucleotides are TGTGCCAGCAGCTCGACAGGGCAGCAGTTCTTC.